The rows below give T cell receptor beta chains drawn from one sample of a study of T-cell reconstitution after alpha-beta-depleted transplantation in children. Each CDR3 protein gets one entry after TCRdb re-called the PCR reads with MiXCR. The top ten clones hold over 9.5% of a sample with about 270,000 distinct CDR3 sequences, 9.9% of them seen once. The sequences come from PBMCs from the stem cell graft donor, collected from the stem cell graft. The origin of the receptors is a human donor who donated a stem cell graft to a child with SCID. CDR3s include the opening cysteine and the closing phenylalanine or tryptophan. A D gene is named only where the DNA matches it firmly. Clone sizes are given selectively: once, few, many, or a class where the clone is expanded.

V gene: TRBV18
clone size: few
J gene: TRBJ2-7
D gene: TRBD1
CDR3 protein: CASSYGQGTYEQYF
CDR3 DNA: TGTGCCAGCTCTTACGGACAGGGGACCTACGAGCAGTACTTC

V gene: TRBV11-2
clone size: many
J gene: TRBJ2-5
D gene: -
CDR3 protein: CASSLIWIGGAGETQYF
CDR3 DNA: TGTGCCAGCAGCTTAATATGGATTGGAGGGGCAGGGGAGACCCAGTACTTC

V gene: TRBV4-2
clone size: few
J gene: TRBJ2-5
D gene: -
CDR3 protein: CASSQGSQETQYF
CDR3 DNA: TGTGCCAGCAGCCAGGGGAGTCAAGAGACCCAGTACTTC

V gene: TRBV12-3/TRBV12-4
clone size: -
J gene: TRBJ2-5
D gene: TRBD1
CDR3 protein: CASGSTGDGETQYF
CDR3 DNA: TGTGCCAGCGGCTCCACAGGGGATGGAGAGACCCAGTACTTC

V gene: TRBV3-2
clone size: many
J gene: TRBJ1-5
D gene: -
CDR3 protein: CASSQGSGGTQHF
CDR3 DNA: TGTGCCAGCAGCCAAGGGTCTGGGGGAACCCAGCATTTT

V gene: TRBV12-3/TRBV12-4
clone size: many
J gene: TRBJ2-1
D gene: -
CDR3 protein: CASTPPSRYNEQFF
CDR3 DNA: TGTGCCAGCACCCCCCCCTCCCGGTACAATGAGCAGTTCTTC

V gene: TRBV7-6
clone size: many
J gene: TRBJ2-7
D gene: TRBD1
CDR3 protein: CASSSTGGYEQYF
CDR3 DNA: TGTGCCAGCAGCTCGACAGGGGGCTACGAGCAGTACTTC

V gene: TRBV10-3
clone size: -
J gene: TRBJ2-2
D gene: TRBD2
CDR3 protein: CAISESGGGTHTGELFF
CDR3 DNA: TGTGCCATCAGTGAGTCTGGCGGGGGGACTCACACCGGGGAGCTGTTTTTT

V gene: TRBV6-5
clone size: -
J gene: TRBJ1-5
D gene: -
CDR3 protein: CASSYSRQASGNQPQHF
CDR3 DNA: TGTGCCAGCAGTTACTCTAGACAGGCGTCCGGCAATCAGCCCCAGCATTTT

V gene: TRBV3-1
clone size: -
J gene: TRBJ2-3
D gene: -
CDR3 protein: CASSQSTGMADTQYF
CDR3 DNA: TGTGCCAGCAGCCAAAGCACAGGGATGGCAGATACGCAGTATTTT

V gene: TRBV3-1
clone size: -
J gene: TRBJ2-7
D gene: -
CDR3 protein: CASSQPGGREQYF
CDR3 DNA: TGTGCCAGCAGCCAACCAGGGGGGCGCGAGCAGTACTTC

V gene: TRBV5-1
clone size: -
J gene: TRBJ2-5
D gene: -
CDR3 protein: CASSLGQSVQYF
CDR3 DNA: TGCGCCAGCAGCTTGGGGCAATCTGTCCAGTACTTC

V gene: TRBV20-1
clone size: few
J gene: TRBJ2-1
D gene: TRBD2
CDR3 protein: CSASTGGGEQFF
CDR3 DNA: TGCAGTGCTAGTACGGGCGGGGGTGAGCAGTTCTTC

V gene: TRBV14
clone size: many
J gene: TRBJ2-1
D gene: -
CDR3 protein: CASSRSSYNEQFF
CDR3 DNA: TGTGCCAGCAGCCGGAGCTCCTACAATGAGCAGTTCTTC

V gene: TRBV20-1
clone size: -
J gene: TRBJ2-1
D gene: -
CDR3 protein: CSAKRTALSYNEQFF
CDR3 DNA: TGCAGTGCTAAACGGACAGCCCTCTCCTACAATGAGCAGTTCTTC

V gene: TRBV19
clone size: many
J gene: TRBJ2-1
D gene: TRBD1
CDR3 protein: CASSIPGAGGGEQFF
CDR3 DNA: TGTGCCAGTAGTATACCAGGGGCAGGGGGCGGTGAGCAGTTCTTC

V gene: TRBV5-6
clone size: many
J gene: TRBJ1-6
D gene: -
CDR3 protein: CASSSVGSPLHF
CDR3 DNA: TGTGCCAGCAGCTCCGTAGGTTCACCCCTCCACTTT

V gene: TRBV5-1
clone size: -
J gene: TRBJ2-3
D gene: -
CDR3 protein: CASSFEHADTQYF
CDR3 DNA: TGCGCCAGCAGCTTTGAGCATGCAGATACGCAGTATTTT

V gene: TRBV12-3/TRBV12-4
clone size: few
J gene: TRBJ1-1
D gene: -
CDR3 protein: CASSLPLSNTEAFF
CDR3 DNA: TGTGCCAGCAGTTTACCGTTATCGAACACTGAAGCTTTCTTT

V gene: TRBV5-1
clone size: many
J gene: TRBJ2-3
D gene: -
CDR3 protein: CASIGLGSTDTQYF
CDR3 DNA: TGCGCCAGCATTGGTCTCGGAAGCACAGATACGCAGTATTTT

V gene: TRBV7-9
clone size: many
J gene: TRBJ1-1
D gene: -
CDR3 protein: CASSLDMRAEAFF
CDR3 DNA: TGTGCCAGCAGCTTAGATATGAGGGCTGAAGCTTTCTTT

V gene: TRBV7-9
clone size: -
J gene: TRBJ2-7
D gene: -
CDR3 protein: CASSSYPRTEVYEQYF
CDR3 DNA: TGTGCCAGCAGCTCTTACCCCCGGACCGAGGTCTACGAGCAGTACTTC

V gene: TRBV24-1
clone size: many
J gene: TRBJ2-5
D gene: -
CDR3 protein: CATSDQGETQYF
CDR3 DNA: TGTGCCACCAGTGACCAGGGTGAGACCCAGTACTTC

V gene: TRBV29-1
clone size: many
J gene: TRBJ2-4
D gene: -
CDR3 protein: CSVLAKNIQYF
CDR3 DNA: TGCAGCGTACTAGCCAAAAACATTCAGTACTTC

V gene: TRBV6-4
clone size: few
J gene: TRBJ2-2
D gene: TRBD1
CDR3 protein: CASRTGTGSGELFF
CDR3 DNA: TGTGCCAGCCGAACCGGGACAGGATCTGGGGAGCTGTTTTTT

V gene: TRBV7-9
clone size: -
J gene: TRBJ1-4
D gene: TRBD1
CDR3 protein: CASSERTGSNEKLFF
CDR3 DNA: TGTGCCAGCAGCGAGCGGACAGGGAGTAATGAAAAACTGTTTTTT

V gene: TRBV15
clone size: few
J gene: TRBJ1-1
D gene: -
CDR3 protein: CATSGSRSPNTEAFF
CDR3 DNA: TGTGCCACCAGTGGTTCCCGGAGCCCGAACACTGAAGCTTTCTTT

V gene: TRBV7-8
clone size: many
J gene: TRBJ1-5
D gene: -
CDR3 protein: CASSFGVLSVGQPQHF
CDR3 DNA: TGTGCCAGCAGCTTCGGGGTATTGTCGGTTGGACAGCCCCAGCATTTT

V gene: TRBV19
clone size: few
J gene: TRBJ2-1
D gene: -
CDR3 protein: CASSIGAPPNEQFF
CDR3 DNA: TGTGCCAGTAGTATAGGAGCCCCACCCAATGAGCAGTTCTTC

V gene: TRBV4-1
clone size: few
J gene: TRBJ2-5
D gene: -
CDR3 protein: CASSQGGLAEETQYF
CDR3 DNA: TGCGCCAGCAGCCAGGGGGGATTAGCCGAAGAGACCCAGTACTTC

V gene: TRBV29-1
clone size: -
J gene: TRBJ2-7
D gene: -
CDR3 protein: CSVALGPLYEQYF
CDR3 DNA: TGCAGCGTTGCCCTTGGACCTCTCTACGAGCAGTACTTC

V gene: TRBV29-1
clone size: -
J gene: TRBJ2-5
D gene: -
CDR3 protein: CSVGQGMRTQYF
CDR3 DNA: TGCAGCGTCGGTCAGGGGATGCGGACCCAGTACTTC

V gene: TRBV7-9
clone size: many
J gene: TRBJ2-3
D gene: -
CDR3 protein: CASSRVWTDTDTQYF
CDR3 DNA: TGTGCCAGCAGCCGAGTCTGGACAGACACAGATACGCAGTATTTT

V gene: TRBV3-1
clone size: many
J gene: TRBJ1-4
D gene: -
CDR3 protein: CASSQSPGAIEKLFF
CDR3 DNA: TGTGCCAGCAGCCAGTCACCGGGGGCGATTGAAAAACTGTTTTTT

V gene: TRBV5-6
clone size: many
J gene: TRBJ2-1
D gene: TRBD1
CDR3 protein: CASSPRGRNEQFF
CDR3 DNA: TGTGCCAGCAGCCCCAGGGGGCGCAATGAGCAGTTCTTC

V gene: TRBV5-1
clone size: few
J gene: TRBJ2-3
D gene: -
CDR3 protein: CASSTGLRTSTDTQYF
CDR3 DNA: TGCGCCAGCAGCACGGGACTCAGAACTAGCACAGATACGCAGTATTTT

V gene: TRBV20-1
clone size: many
J gene: TRBJ2-2
D gene: -
CDR3 protein: CSARTGNTGELFF
CDR3 DNA: TGCAGTGCTAGGACAGGGAACACCGGGGAGCTGTTTTTT

V gene: TRBV7-2
clone size: -
J gene: TRBJ1-4
D gene: -
CDR3 protein: CASSYGGRGVKLFF
CDR3 DNA: TGTGCCAGCAGCTACGGGGGGCGGGGGGTAAAACTGTTTTTT

V gene: TRBV12-3/TRBV12-4
clone size: few
J gene: TRBJ2-3
D gene: -
CDR3 protein: CTNLQTGRGTDTQYF
CDR3 DNA: TGTACCAATCTTCAAACGGGACGGGGCACAGATACGCAGTATTTT

V gene: TRBV3-1
clone size: few
J gene: TRBJ2-1
D gene: -
CDR3 protein: CASSQKDRTRSYNEQFF
CDR3 DNA: TGTGCCAGCAGCCAAAAGGACAGAACGAGATCCTACAATGAGCAGTTCTTC

V gene: TRBV5-6
clone size: few
J gene: TRBJ2-1
D gene: TRBD1
CDR3 protein: CASSLTQQGPNEQFF
CDR3 DNA: TGTGCCAGCAGCTTGACCCAACAGGGGCCAAATGAGCAGTTCTTC

V gene: TRBV27
clone size: -
J gene: TRBJ2-7
D gene: -
CDR3 protein: CASSQSGPFYEQYF
CDR3 DNA: TGTGCCAGCAGTCAATCAGGGCCCTTCTACGAGCAGTACTTC

V gene: TRBV12-3/TRBV12-4
clone size: few
J gene: TRBJ2-7
D gene: -
CDR3 protein: CASNLQWGEQYF
CDR3 DNA: TGTGCCAGCAATCTCCAATGGGGCGAGCAGTACTTC

V gene: TRBV18
clone size: -
J gene: TRBJ2-2
D gene: -
CDR3 protein: CASSPLDLTDANTGELFF
CDR3 DNA: TGTGCCAGCTCACCACTGGATTTGACGGACGCGAACACCGGGGAGCTGTTTTTT

V gene: TRBV2
clone size: few
J gene: TRBJ2-1
D gene: TRBD1
CDR3 protein: CASSEAGQGAFNEQFF
CDR3 DNA: TGTGCCAGCAGTGAAGCCGGCCAGGGGGCTTTCAATGAGCAGTTCTTC

V gene: TRBV29-1
clone size: few
J gene: TRBJ1-1
D gene: -
CDR3 protein: CSVRHLQELGGEAFF
CDR3 DNA: TGCAGCGTTCGGCACCTACAGGAGCTCGGAGGGGAAGCTTTCTTT

V gene: TRBV28
clone size: many
J gene: TRBJ2-2
D gene: -
CDR3 protein: CASSLWDSSTGELFF
CDR3 DNA: TGTGCCAGCAGTTTATGGGACAGCAGCACCGGGGAGCTGTTTTTT

V gene: TRBV5-1
clone size: -
J gene: TRBJ2-3
D gene: TRBD1
CDR3 protein: CASSLAQDRGHTQYF
CDR3 DNA: TGCGCCAGCAGCTTGGCCCAGGACAGGGGGCATACGCAGTATTTT

V gene: TRBV5-6
clone size: -
J gene: TRBJ2-3
D gene: -
CDR3 protein: CASSLYWDDNTQYF
CDR3 DNA: TGTGCCAGCAGCTTGTATTGGGACGATAATACGCAGTATTTT

V gene: TRBV3-1
clone size: few
J gene: TRBJ2-1
D gene: TRBD2
CDR3 protein: CASRQSGTSGGNEQFF
CDR3 DNA: TGTGCCAGCAGGCAATCCGGGACTAGCGGAGGCAATGAGCAGTTCTTC

V gene: TRBV20-1
clone size: -
J gene: TRBJ2-1
D gene: -
CDR3 protein: CSALNRDSTYNEQFF
CDR3 DNA: TGCAGTGCCTTGAACCGGGACTCCACCTACAATGAGCAGTTCTTC

V gene: TRBV7-9
clone size: many
J gene: TRBJ1-5
D gene: TRBD1
CDR3 protein: CATTGTGENQPQHF
CDR3 DNA: TGTGCCACGACCGGGACAGGGGAGAATCAGCCCCAGCATTTT